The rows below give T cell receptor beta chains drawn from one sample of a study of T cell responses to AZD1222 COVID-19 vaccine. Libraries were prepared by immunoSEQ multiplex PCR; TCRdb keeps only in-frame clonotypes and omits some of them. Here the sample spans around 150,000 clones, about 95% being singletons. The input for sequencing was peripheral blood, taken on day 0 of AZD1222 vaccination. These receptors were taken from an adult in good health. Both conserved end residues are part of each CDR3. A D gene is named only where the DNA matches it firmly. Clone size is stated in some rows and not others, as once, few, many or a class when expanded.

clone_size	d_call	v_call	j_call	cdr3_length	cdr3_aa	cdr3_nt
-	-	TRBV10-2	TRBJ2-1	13	CASSPVGYNEQFF	TGCGCCAGCAGCCCGGTTGGTTACAATGAGCAGTTCTTC
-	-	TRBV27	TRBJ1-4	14	CASSLSGTDEKLFF	TGTGCCAGCAGTTTATCAGGGACCGATGAAAAACTGTTTTTT
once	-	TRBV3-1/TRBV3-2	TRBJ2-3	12	CASSNSFGTQYF	TGTGCCAGCAGCAACTCATTTGGTACGCAGTATTTT
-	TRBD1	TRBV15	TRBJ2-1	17	CATSKNNPGQGADEQFF	TGTGCCACCAGCAAAAATAATCCGGGACAGGGGGCCGATGAGCAGTTCTTC
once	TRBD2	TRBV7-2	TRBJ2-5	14	CASRSTRGRETQYF	TGTGCCAGCCGATCTACTCGCGGGAGAGAGACCCAGTACTTC
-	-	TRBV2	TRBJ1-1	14	CASTGRLMNTEAFF	TGTGCCAGCACCGGACGGTTGATGAACACTGAAGCTTTCTTT
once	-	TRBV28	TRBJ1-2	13	CASSFDGNYGYTF	TGTGCCAGCAGTTTTGATGGGAACTATGGCTACACCTTC
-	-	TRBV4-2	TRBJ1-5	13	CASSQWADQPQHF	TGTGCCAGCAGCCAATGGGCGGATCAGCCCCAGCATTTT
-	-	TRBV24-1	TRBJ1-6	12	CATSDPGSPLHF	TGTGCCACCAGTGACCCTGGGTCACCCCTCCACTTT
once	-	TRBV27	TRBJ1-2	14	CASSFSAGPYGYTF	TGTGCCAGCAGTTTTTCGGCAGGACCCTATGGCTACACCTTC
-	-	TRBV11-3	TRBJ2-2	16	CASSLDGQMNTGELFF	TGTGCCAGCAGCTTAGATGGACAGATGAACACCGGGGAGCTGTTTTTT
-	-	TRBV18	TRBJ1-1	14	CASSPPGPITEAFF	TGTGCCAGCTCACCACCGGGACCGATCACTGAAGCTTTCTTT
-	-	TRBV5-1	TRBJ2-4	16	CASSLGPREGKNIQYF	TGCGCCAGCAGCTTGGGGCCACGTGAGGGCAAAAACATTCAGTACTTC
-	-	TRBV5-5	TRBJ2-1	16	CASSLETVSSYNEQFF	TGTGCCAGCAGCTTGGAGACAGTGAGCTCCTACAATGAGCAGTTCTTC
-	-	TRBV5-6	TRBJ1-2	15	CASSLPGRWAYGYTF	TGTGCCAGCAGCCTACCGGGACGGTGGGCCTATGGCTACACCTTC
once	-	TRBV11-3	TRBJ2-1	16	CASSLVGGGIYNEQFF	TGTGCCAGCAGCTTAGTTGGCGGAGGCATCTACAATGAGCAGTTCTTC
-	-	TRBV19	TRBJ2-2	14	CASIPPGVPGELFF	TGTGCCAGTATCCCCCCAGGGGTCCCCGGGGAGCTGTTTTTT
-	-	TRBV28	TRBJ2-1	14	CASSSSGTNNEQFF	TGTGCCAGCAGTTCATCCGGGACAAACAATGAGCAGTTCTTC
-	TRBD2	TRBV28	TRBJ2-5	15	CASSARTSEWETQYF	TGTGCCAGCAGTGCAAGGACTAGCGAGTGGGAGACCCAGTACTTC
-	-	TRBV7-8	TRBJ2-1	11	CASREWDEQFF	TGTGCCAGCAGGGAATGGGATGAGCAGTTCTTC
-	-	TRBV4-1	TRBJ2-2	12	CASSRTSGELFF	TGCGCCAGCAGCAGGACCTCAGGGGAGCTGTTTTTT
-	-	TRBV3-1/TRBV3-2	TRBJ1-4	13	CASRQGAREKLFF	TGTGCCAGCAGACAAGGGGCTCGTGAAAAACTGTTTTTT
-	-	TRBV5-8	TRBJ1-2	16	CASSHYLARGYYGYTF	TGTGCCAGCAGCCACTACCTGGCTCGGGGATACTATGGCTACACCTTC
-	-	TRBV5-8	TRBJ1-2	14	CATTEPGANYGYTF	TGTGCCACCACCGAACCCGGGGCTAACTATGGCTACACCTTC
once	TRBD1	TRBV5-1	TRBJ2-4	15	CASSPGGQGVHIQYF	TGCGCCAGCAGCCCGGGGGGACAGGGAGTCCACATTCAGTACTTC
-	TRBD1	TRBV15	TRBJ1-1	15	CATRDRGGLNTEAFF	TGTGCCACCAGGGACAGGGGGGGTTTGAACACTGAAGCTTTCTTT
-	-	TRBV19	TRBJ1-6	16	CASSIEGYAYNSPLHF	TGTGCCAGTAGTATAGAAGGCTATGCCTATAATTCACCCCTCCACTTT
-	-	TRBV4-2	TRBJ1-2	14	CASSRGAVDGGYTF	TGTGCCAGCAGCCGCGGGGCCGTGGATGGTGGCTACACCTTC
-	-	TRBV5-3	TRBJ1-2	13	CARSLAPNYGYTF	TGTGCCAGAAGCTTGGCACCGAACTATGGCTACACCTTC
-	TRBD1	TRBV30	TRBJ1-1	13	CAWNTGGAFEAFF	TGTGCCTGGAATACAGGGGGCGCTTTTGAAGCTTTCTTT
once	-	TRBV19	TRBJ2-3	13	CASTTNAGATQYF	TGTGCCAGTACAACTAACGCAGGGGCTACGCAGTATTTT
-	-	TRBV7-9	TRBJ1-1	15	CASSADWGLNTEAFF	TGTGCCAGCAGCGCGGACTGGGGGCTGAACACTGAAGCTTTCTTT
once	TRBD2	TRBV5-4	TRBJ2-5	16	CASSPTSGRAQETQYF	TGTGCCAGCAGCCCGACTAGCGGGAGGGCCCAGGAGACCCAGTACTTC
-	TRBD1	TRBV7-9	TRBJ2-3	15	CASSGLGTGSDTQYF	TGTGCCAGCAGCGGTCTTGGGACAGGGTCAGATACGCAGTATTTT
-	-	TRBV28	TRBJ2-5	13	CASRDLAQETQYF	TGTGCCAGCAGAGACCTGGCCCAAGAGACCCAGTACTTC
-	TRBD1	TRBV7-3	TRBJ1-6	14	CASSPGQFNSPLHF	TGTGCCAGCAGCCCGGGACAGTTCAATTCACCCCTCCACTTT
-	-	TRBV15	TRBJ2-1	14	CATSRGRGRNEQFF	TGTGCCACCAGCCGGGGACGAGGGCGGAATGAGCAGTTCTTC
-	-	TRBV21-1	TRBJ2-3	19	CASSKAGLAGGPGTDTQYF	TGTGCCAGCAGCAAAGCGGGACTAGCGGGAGGGCCGGGCACAGATACGCAGTATTTT
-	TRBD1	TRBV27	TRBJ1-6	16	CASSQKTGVKNSPLHF	TGTGCCAGCAGTCAAAAGACAGGGGTAAAGAATTCACCCCTCCACTTT
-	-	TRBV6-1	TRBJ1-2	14	CASSEGRANYGYTF	TGTGCCAGCAGTGAAGGCAGGGCTAACTATGGCTACACCTTC
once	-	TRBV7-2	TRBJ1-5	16	CASALHGSGLGQPQHF	TGTGCCAGCGCCTTGCACGGTTCGGGTTTGGGGCAGCCCCAGCATTTT
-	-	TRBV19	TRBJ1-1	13	CASSPSANTEAFF	TGTGCCAGTAGCCCGTCGGCTAACACTGAAGCTTTCTTT
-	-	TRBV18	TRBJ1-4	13	CASSRSGNEKLFF	TGTGCCAGCTCACGGTCAGGGAATGAAAAACTGTTTTTT
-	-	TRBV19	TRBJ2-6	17	CASSMGQGDGGANVLTF	TGTGCCAGTAGTATGGGGCAGGGCGATGGTGGGGCCAACGTCCTGACTTTC
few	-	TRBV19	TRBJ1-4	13	CASRTLQGEKLFF	TGTGCCAGTAGGACCCTACAGGGTGAAAAACTGTTTTTT
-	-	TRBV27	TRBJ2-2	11	CASRMNGELFF	TGTGCCAGCAGGATGAACGGGGAGCTGTTTTTT
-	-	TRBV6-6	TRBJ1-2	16	CASSRKSTAIFNGYTF	TGTGCCAGCAGTCGAAAAAGTACAGCGATATTCAATGGCTACACCTTC
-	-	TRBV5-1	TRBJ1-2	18	CASSLALTQPEGTRGYTF	TGCGCCAGCAGCTTGGCCTTGACTCAACCCGAGGGAACGAGGGGCTACACCTTC
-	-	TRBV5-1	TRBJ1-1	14	CASSLEGPHTEAFF	TGCGCCAGCAGCTTGGAGGGGCCACACACTGAAGCTTTCTTT
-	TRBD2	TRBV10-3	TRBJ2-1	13	CAISVAGGDLQFF	TGTGCCATCAGTGTAGCGGGGGGGGACCTTCAGTTCTTC
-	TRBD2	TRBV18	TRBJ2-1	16	CASSPTYSGGAQEQFF	TGTGCCAGCTCACCTACGTATAGCGGGGGGGCACAAGAGCAGTTCTTC
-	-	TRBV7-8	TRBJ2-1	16	CASSLRFRGAYNEQFF	TGTGCCAGCAGCTTAAGGTTTAGGGGGGCCTACAATGAGCAGTTCTTC